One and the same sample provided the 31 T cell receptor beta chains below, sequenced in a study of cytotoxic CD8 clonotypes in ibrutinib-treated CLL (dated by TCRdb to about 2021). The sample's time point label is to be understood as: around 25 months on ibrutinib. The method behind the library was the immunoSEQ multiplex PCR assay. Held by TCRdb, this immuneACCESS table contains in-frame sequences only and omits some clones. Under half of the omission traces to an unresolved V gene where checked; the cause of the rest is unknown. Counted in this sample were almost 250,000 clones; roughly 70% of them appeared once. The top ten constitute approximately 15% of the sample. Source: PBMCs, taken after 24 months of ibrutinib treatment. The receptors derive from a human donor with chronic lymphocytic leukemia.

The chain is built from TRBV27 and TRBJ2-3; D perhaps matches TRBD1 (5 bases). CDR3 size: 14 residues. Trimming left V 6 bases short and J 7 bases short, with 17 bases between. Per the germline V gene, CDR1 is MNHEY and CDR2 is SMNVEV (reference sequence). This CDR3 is CASRPGPDSNTQYF. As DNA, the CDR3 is TGTGCCAGCAGGCCAGGGCCCGATTCAAATACGCAGTATTTT.

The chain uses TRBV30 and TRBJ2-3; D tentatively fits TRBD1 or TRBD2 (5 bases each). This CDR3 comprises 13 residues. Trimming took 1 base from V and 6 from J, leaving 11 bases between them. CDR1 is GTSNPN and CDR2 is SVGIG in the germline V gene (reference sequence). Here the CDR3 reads CAWSGGVLDTQYF. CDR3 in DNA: TGTGCCTGGAGTGGAGGGGTTCTCGATACGCAGTATTTT.

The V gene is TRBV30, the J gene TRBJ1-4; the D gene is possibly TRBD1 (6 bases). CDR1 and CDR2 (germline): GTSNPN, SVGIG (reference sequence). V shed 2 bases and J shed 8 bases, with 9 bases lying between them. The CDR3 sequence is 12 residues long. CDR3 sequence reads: CAWSRGSEKLFF. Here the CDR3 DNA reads TGTGCCTGGAGTAGGGGGAGCGAAAAACTGTTTTTT.

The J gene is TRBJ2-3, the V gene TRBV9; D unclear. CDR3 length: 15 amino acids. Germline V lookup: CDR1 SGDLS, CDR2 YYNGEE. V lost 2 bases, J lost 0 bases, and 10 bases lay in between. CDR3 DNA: TGTGCCAGCAGCGTGGGCACTACTAGCACAGATACGCAGTATTTT. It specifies CASSVGTTSTDTQYF.

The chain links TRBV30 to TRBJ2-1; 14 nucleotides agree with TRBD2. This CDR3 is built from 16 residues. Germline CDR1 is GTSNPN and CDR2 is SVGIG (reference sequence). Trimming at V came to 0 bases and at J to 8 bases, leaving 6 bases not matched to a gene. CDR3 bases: TGTGCCTGGAGTGTTCGACTAGCGGGAGGGCCCGATGAGCAGTTCTTC. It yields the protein CAWSVRLAGGPDEQFF.

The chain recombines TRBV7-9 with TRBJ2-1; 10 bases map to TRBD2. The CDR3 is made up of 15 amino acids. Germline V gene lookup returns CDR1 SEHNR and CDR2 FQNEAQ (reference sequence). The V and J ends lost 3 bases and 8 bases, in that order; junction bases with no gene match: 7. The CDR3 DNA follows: TGTGCCAGCAGCTTCGGAGGGCTAGCGGGAGATGAGCAGTTCTTC. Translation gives CASSFGGLAGDEQFF.

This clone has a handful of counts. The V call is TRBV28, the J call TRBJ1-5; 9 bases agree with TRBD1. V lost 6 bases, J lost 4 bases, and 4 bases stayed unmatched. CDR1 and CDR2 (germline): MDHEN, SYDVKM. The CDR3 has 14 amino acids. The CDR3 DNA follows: TGTGCCAGCAGATCCGGGACAGGGAATCAGCCCCAGCATTTT. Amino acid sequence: CASRSGTGNQPQHF.

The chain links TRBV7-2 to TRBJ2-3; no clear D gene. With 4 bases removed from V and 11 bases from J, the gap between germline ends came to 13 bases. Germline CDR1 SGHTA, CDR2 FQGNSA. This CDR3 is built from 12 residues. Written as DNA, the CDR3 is TGTGCCAGCAGCTCCAACACCTACGGGCAGTATTTT. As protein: CASSSNTYGQYF.

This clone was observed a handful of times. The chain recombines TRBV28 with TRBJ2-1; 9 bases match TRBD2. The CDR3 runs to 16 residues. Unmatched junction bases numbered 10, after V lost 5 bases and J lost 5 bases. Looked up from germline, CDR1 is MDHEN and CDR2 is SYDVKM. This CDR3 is CASSPLPSGIHNEQFF. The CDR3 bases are TGTGCCAGCAGTCCGCTTCCTAGCGGGATTCACAATGAGCAGTTCTTC.

The CDR3: CASSEPAADTQYF. CDR3 DNA sequence: TGCGCCAGCAGTGAGCCGGCGGCAGATACGCAGTATTTT. The rearrangement uses TRBV10-1 and TRBJ2-3; unclear D gene. Looked up from germline, CDR1 is WNHNN and CDR2 is SYGVQD (reference sequence). The CDR3 is 13 amino acids. Trimming pared 2 bases from V and 4 bases from J, leaving 7 bases between.

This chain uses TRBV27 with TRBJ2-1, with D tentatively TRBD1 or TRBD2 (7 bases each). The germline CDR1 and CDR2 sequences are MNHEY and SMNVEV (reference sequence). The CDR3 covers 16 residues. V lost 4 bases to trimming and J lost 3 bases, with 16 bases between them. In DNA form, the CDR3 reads TGTGCCAGCAGTTCGGCAGGGGGAGGGATCTACAATGAGCAGTTCTTC. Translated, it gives CASSSAGGGIYNEQFF.

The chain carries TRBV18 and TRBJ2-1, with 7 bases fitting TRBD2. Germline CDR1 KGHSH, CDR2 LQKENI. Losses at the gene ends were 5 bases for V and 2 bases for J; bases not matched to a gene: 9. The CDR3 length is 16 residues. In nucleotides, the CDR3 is TGTGCCAGCTCAGCAAATCTAGCGGATCCCTACAATGAGCAGTTCTTC. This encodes CASSANLADPYNEQFF.

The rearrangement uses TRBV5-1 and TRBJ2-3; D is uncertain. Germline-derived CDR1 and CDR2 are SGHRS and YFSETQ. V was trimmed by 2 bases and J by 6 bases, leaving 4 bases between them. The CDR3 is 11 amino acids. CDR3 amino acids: CASSLRDTQYF. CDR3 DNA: TGCGCCAGCAGCTTAAGGGATACGCAGTATTTT.

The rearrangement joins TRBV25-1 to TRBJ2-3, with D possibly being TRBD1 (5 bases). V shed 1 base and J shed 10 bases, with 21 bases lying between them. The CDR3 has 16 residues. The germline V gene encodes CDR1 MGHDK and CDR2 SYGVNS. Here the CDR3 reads CASSESGRFGHAAQYF. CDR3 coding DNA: TGTGCCAGCAGTGAATCAGGGCGTTTCGGTCACGCGGCGCAGTATTTT.

CDR3 region: CASSQVGSSFNEQFF. CDR3 in DNA: TGTGCCAGCAGCCAAGTTGGCTCTAGCTTCAATGAGCAGTTCTTC. The rearrangement uses TRBV4-2 and TRBJ2-1, with D perhaps matching TRBD2 (5 bases). Germline values: CDR1 LGHNA, CDR2 YNFKEQ. V lost 1 base, J lost 6 bases, and 13 bases lay in between. The CDR3 is made up of 15 amino acids.

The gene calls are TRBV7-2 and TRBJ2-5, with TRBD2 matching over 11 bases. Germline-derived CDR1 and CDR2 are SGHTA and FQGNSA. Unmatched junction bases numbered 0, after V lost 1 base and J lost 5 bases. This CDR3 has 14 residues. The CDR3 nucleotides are TGTGCCAGCAGCTTAGTAGCGGGAGGGGAGACCCAGTACTTC. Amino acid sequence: CASSLVAGGETQYF.

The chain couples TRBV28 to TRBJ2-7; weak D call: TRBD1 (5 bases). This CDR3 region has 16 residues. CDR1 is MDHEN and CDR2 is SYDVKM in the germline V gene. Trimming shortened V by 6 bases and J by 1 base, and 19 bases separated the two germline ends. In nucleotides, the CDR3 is TGTGCCAGCAGCGCATGGGGATTGACAGATTCCTACGAGCAGTACTTC. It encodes CASSAWGLTDSYEQYF. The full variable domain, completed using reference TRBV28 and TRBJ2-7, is DVKVTQSSRYLVKRTGEKVFLECVQDMDHENMFWYRQDPGLGLRLIYFSYDVKMKEKGDIPEGYSVSREKKERFSLILESASTNQTSMYLCASSAWGLTDSYEQYFGPGTRLTVT.

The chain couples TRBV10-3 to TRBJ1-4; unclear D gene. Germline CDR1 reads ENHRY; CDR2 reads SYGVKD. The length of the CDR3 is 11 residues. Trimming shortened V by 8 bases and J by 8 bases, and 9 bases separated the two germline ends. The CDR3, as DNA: TGTGCCATCGGGGTAGAGGAAAAACTGTTTTTT. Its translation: CAIGVEEKLFF.

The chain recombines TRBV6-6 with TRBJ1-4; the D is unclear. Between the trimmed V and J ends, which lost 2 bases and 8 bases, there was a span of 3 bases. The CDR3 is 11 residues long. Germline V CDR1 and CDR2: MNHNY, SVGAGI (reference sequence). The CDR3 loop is CASSYPEKLFF. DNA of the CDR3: TGTGCCAGCAGTTACCCCGAAAAACTGTTTTTT.

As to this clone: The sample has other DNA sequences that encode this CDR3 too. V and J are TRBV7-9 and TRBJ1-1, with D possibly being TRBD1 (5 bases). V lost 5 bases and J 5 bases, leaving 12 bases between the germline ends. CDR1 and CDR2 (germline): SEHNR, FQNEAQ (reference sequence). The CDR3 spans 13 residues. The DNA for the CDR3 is TGTGCCAGCAGCCTACTCGGGGGGACTGAAGCTTTCTTT. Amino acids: CASSLLGGTEAFF.

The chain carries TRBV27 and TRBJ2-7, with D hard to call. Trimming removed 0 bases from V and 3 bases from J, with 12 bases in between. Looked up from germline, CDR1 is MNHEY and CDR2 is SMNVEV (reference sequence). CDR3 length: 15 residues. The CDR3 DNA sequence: TGTGCCAGCAGTTTATCTATGACCCTAAACTACGAGCAGTACTTC. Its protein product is CASSLSMTLNYEQYF.

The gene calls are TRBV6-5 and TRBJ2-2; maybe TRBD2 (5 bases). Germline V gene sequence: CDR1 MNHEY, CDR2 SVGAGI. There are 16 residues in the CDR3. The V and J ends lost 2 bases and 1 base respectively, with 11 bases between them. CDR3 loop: CASSYAEGRNTGELFF. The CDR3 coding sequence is TGTGCCAGCAGTTACGCCGAGGGCCGGAACACCGGGGAGCTGTTTTTT.

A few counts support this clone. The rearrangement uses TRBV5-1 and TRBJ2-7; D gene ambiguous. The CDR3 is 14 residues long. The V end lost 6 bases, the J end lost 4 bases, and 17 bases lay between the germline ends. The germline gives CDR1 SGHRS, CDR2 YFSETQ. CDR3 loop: CASKLLDGAYEQYF. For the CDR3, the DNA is TGCGCCAGCAAATTGTTGGACGGAGCTTACGAGCAGTACTTC.

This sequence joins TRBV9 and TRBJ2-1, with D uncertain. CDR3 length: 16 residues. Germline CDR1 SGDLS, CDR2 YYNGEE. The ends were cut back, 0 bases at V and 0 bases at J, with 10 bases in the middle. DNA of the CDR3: TGTGCCAGCAGCGTAGTGGGCGCTAGCTCCTACAATGAGCAGTTCTTC. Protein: CASSVVGASSYNEQFF.

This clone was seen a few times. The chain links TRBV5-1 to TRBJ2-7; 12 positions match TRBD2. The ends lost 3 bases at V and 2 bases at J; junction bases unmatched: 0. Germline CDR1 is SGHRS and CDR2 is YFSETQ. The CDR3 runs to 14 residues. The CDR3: CASSSSGRAYEQYF. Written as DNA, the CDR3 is TGCGCCAGCAGCTCTAGCGGGAGGGCCTACGAGCAGTACTTC.

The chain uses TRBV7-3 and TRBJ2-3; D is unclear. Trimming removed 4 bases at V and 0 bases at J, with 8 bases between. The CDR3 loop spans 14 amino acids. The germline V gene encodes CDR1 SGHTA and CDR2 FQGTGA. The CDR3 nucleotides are TGTGCCAGCAGCTCCACTACCAGCACAGATACGCAGTATTTT. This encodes CASSSTTSTDTQYF.

CDR3 coding DNA: TGTGCCAGCAGCCAGACTAGCGGGAGGACCGGGGAGCTGTTTTTT. It is translated as CASSQTSGRTGELFF. This chain uses TRBV6-5 with TRBJ2-2; 13 bases match TRBD2. Germline assignment: CDR1 MNHEY and CDR2 SVGAGI. The V gene end was trimmed by 6 bases and the J gene end by 5 bases; junction bases not matched to a gene: 3. CDR3 length: 15 amino acids.

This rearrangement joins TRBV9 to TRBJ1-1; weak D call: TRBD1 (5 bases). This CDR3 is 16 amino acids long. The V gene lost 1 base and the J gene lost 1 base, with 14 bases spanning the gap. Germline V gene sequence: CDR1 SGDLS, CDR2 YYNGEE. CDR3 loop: CASSVKAGTANTEAFF. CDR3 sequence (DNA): TGTGCCAGCAGCGTAAAAGCCGGGACGGCGAACACTGAAGCTTTCTTT.

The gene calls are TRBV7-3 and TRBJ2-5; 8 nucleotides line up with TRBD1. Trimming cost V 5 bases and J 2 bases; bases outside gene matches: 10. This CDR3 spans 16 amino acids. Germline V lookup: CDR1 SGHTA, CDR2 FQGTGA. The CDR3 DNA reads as TGTGCCAGCAGCCCCCAGGCAGGGGGCCTGCAAGAGACCCAGTACTTC. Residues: CASSPQAGGLQETQYF.

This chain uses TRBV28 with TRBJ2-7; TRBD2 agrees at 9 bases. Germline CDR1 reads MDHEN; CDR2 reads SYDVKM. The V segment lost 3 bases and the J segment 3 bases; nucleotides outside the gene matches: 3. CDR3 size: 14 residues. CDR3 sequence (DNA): TGTGCCAGCAGTTTGGGACTAGCTGACTACGAGCAGTACTTC. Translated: CASSLGLADYEQYF.

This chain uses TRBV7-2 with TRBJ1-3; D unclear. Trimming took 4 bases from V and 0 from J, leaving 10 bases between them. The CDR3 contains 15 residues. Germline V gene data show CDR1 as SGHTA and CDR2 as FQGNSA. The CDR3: CASSSILDSGNTIYF. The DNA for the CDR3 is TGTGCCAGCAGCTCCATACTGGACTCTGGAAACACCATATATTTT.